These 5 T cell receptor beta chains originate from one sample sequenced in a study of CD8+ T cells in alopecia areata. Reverse transcription of extracted RNA yielded cDNA, which provided the sequencing template. The method was immunoSEQ multiplex PCR; TCRdb's version includes in-frame clones alone and lacks a portion of them. The data show about 110,000 clones, 50% to 70% seen once. Input material: NKG2D-low CD8+ T cells sorted from blood. The receptor source for this set is a human donor with alopecia areata.

The J gene is TRBJ2-6, the V gene TRBV9; 10 positions agree with TRBD1. V shed 2 bases, J shed 0 bases, and the junction held 8 bases outside the gene matches. CDR3 length: 19 amino acids. Germline values: CDR1 SGDLS, CDR2 YYNGEE. DNA for the CDR3: TGTGCCAGCAGCGTTGGGAGACAGGGGGCTTTCTCTGGGGCCAACGTCCTGACTTTC. Its translation is CASSVGRQGAFSGANVLTF.

The chain links TRBV9 to TRBJ1-3; D gene unclear. Germline V CDR1 and CDR2: SGDLS, YYNGEE. The CDR3 consists of 15 residues. V lost 3 bases and J 0 bases, leaving 10 bases between the germline ends. The CDR3 sequence is CASSAGESSGNTIYF. The CDR3 nucleotides are TGTGCCAGCAGCGCCGGGGAAAGCTCTGGAAACACCATATATTTT.

This clone was picked up a small number of times. The rearrangement joins TRBV7-9 to TRBJ2-7; 7 bases align to TRBD1. CDR1 is SEHNR, CDR2 FQNEAQ, per germline (reference sequence). The CDR3 contains 16 residues. V was clipped by 5 bases and J by 2 bases; unmatched bases: 12. The CDR3 loop is CASSVPGQRLTYEQYF. The CDR3 nucleotides are TGTGCCAGCAGCGTGCCGGGACAGAGACTCACCTACGAGCAGTACTTC.

The chain couples TRBV5-6 to TRBJ2-7, with D perhaps TRBD2 (5 bases). V dropped 5 bases and J dropped 4 bases, with 10 bases sitting between them. The CDR3 runs to 12 residues. In germline, CDR1 is SGHDT, CDR2 YYEEEE. CDR3 sequence (DNA): TGTGCCAGCAGAGGACTGGGTTACGAGCAGTACTTC. Translating gives CASRGLGYEQYF.

The CDR3 DNA is TGTGCCAGCAGCTTAGACTCTCGGCCCCAGCATTTT. Its protein is CASSLDSRPQHF. This chain uses TRBV7-9 with TRBJ1-5, with unresolved D. The CDR3 covers 12 residues. Germline V CDR1 and CDR2: SEHNR, FQNEAQ (reference sequence). The germline V and J ends were trimmed by 1 base and 9 bases, with 7 bases remaining between them.